This T cell receptor (beta chain) is from a study of identical twins. Study-wide results and caveats: Insertions ran lower in abundant cord blood beta clonotypes, though not in memory repertoires. Donors were not followed over many years; analysis was cross-sectional.

The CDR3 sequence is 14 residues long. V was clipped by 8 bases and J by 1 base, with 13 bases between them. The germline gives CDR1 MNHNS, CDR2 SASEGT. It was template switching that added a universal primer site, and there were unique molecular identifiers on the cDNA. TCRdb ran MiXCR on the 5' RACE reads and lists one entry per CDR3 protein. The sample yields 450,000 or so distinct CDR3 sequences, approximately 15% seen once. This clonotype was observed a handful of times. Its antigen is unknown. The sample also formed part of further work on yellow fever vaccine responses in identical twins. From that paper: Vaccine-induced T cell responses in twins were reportedly observed to appear partly convergent, partly personalized.

This TCR was recovered from a woman under 30 in good health. This sequence joins TRBV6-1 and TRBJ2-3; D gene uncertain. The specimen was CD4+ T cells sorted from blood. The CDR3 coding sequence is TGTGCCAGCCACCGGGCCTCCGGCACAGATACGCAGTATTTT. The encoded protein is CASHRASGTDTQYF.